The following is a T cell receptor beta chain sequence with its context. The antigen remains undetermined. MiXCR was run by TCRdb on the reads, yielding one entry per CDR3 protein. The sample gives roughly 990,000 distinct CDR3 sequences, less than 35% of which show up once; around 15% is in the top ten. This entry belongs to a study of T cell repertoires in cytomegalovirus infection. Study-wide background: CMV infection together with matching HLA type was indicated by public TCR beta signatures.

Study findings and constraints: The study found HLA-C-restricted CMV-specific TCR beta clonotypes dominating the ex vivo response. There were carriers of CMV plus the relevant HLA, and cumulative public TCR beta family frequency identified them.

V shed 2 bases, J shed 2 bases, and the junction held 6 bases outside the gene matches. The CDR3 length is 15 residues. CDR1 is SGDLS and CDR2 is YYNGEE in the germline V gene. The receptor's source is a human donor in good health (CMV status not recorded). Some clones in this sample may be carry-over from other donors' samples. Sequenced here: cultured CD8+ T cells from PBMCs, sampled from culture after CMV antigen stimulation. The rearrangement uses TRBV9 and TRBJ2-5, with 7 bases aligning to TRBD1. Written as DNA, the CDR3 is TGTGCCAGCAGCGTCTCGGGACAGTTACAAGAGACCCAGTACTTC. Its protein product is CASSVSGQLQETQYF.